This T cell receptor beta chain came from a study of T cells in women clearing cervical HPV infection. Germline V gene sequence: CDR1 SGHAT, CDR2 FQNNGV. This CDR3 is built from 15 residues. Using immunoSEQ multiplex PCR, the repertoire was profiled, and TCRdb retains in-frame clones only, with some absent. This listing includes approximately 16,000 clones. Regarding this clone: With the read ending 3 residues before the CDR3 end, the germline J gene is used to fill in that end.

V gene TRBV11-2 combines with J gene TRBJ1-1, with D unresolved. The TCR originated in a woman aged 18-69 years with a cervical HPV16 infection that either progressed to CIN3+ or cleared (not recorded which). Source material: blood buffy coat. The covered CDR3 bases are TGTGCCAGCAGCTTAGAATCTTGGACTAGCGGGGTT. It codes for CASSLESWTSGV. Given in full, the CDR3 is CASSLESWTSGVAFF.